Each of the 14 T cell receptor beta chains below was sequenced from the same sample in a study of T-cell reconstitution after alpha-beta-depleted transplantation in children. Unique molecular identifiers were incorporated during preparation of the TCRbeta library. MiXCR, run by TCRdb on the PCR reads, gives a single entry per CDR3 protein. The profile shows approximately 1,000,000 distinct CDR3 sequences, roughly 29% of them singletons. Sequencing used PBMCs, mostly from graft donor cells, obtained 360 days after TCRalphabeta/CD19-depleted stem cell transplant. The receptors derive from a boy younger than two who had a stem cell transplant for SCID, so the T cells may come from the graft donor.

V gene TRBV5-6 combines with J gene TRBJ1-2, with 7 bases matching TRBD1. This CDR3 is built from 16 residues. With 4 bases clipped from V and 4 bases from J, the junction kept 13 bases outside the gene matches. Germline V gene sequence: CDR1 SGHDT, CDR2 YYEEEE. Here the CDR3 reads CASSGRDSAGFYGYTF. The CDR3 DNA reads as TGTGCCAGCAGCGGTCGGGACAGCGCGGGATTCTATGGCTACACCTTC.

This rearrangement joins TRBV4-1 to TRBJ1-2; TRBD1 is a possible D gene (6 bases). Trimming left V 0 bases short and J 3 bases short, with 11 bases between. Germline V lookup: CDR1 MGHRA, CDR2 YSYEKL. The CDR3 spans 15 residues. CDR3 DNA: TGCGCCAGCAGCCAAGAGGGCGGACAGTACTATGGCTACACCTTC. Translating gives CASSQEGGQYYGYTF.

V gene TRBV6-2 or TRBV6-3 combines with J gene TRBJ2-7; TRBD1 is a possible D gene (5 bases). Trimming removed 5 bases at V and 1 base at J, with 6 bases between. Germline assignment: CDR1 MNHEY and CDR2 SVGEGT. CDR3 length: 12 residues. This CDR3 is CASSHRSYEQYF. DNA for the CDR3: TGTGCCAGCAGTCACAGGTCCTACGAGCAGTACTTC.

V and J are TRBV4-1 and TRBJ2-3, with D unclear. The germline gives CDR1 MGHRA, CDR2 YSYEKL. The CDR3 loop spans 14 amino acids. The ends were cut back, 2 bases at V and 2 bases at J, with 8 bases in the middle. The CDR3 DNA follows: TGCGCCAGCAGCCAATTCCAGACCACAGATACGCAGTATTTT. Translated, it gives CASSQFQTTDTQYF.

This clonotype was observed a few times. This chain joins TRBV4-1 and TRBJ2-1; 9 bases match TRBD2. The CDR3 is 21 amino acids. Looked up from germline, CDR1 is MGHRA and CDR2 is YSYEKL. Unmatched junction bases numbered 15, after V lost 0 bases and J lost 0 bases. The CDR3 protein is CASSQDWWGAGGQSSYNEQFF. The CDR3 nucleotides are TGCGCCAGCAGCCAAGATTGGTGGGGAGCGGGGGGCCAGAGCTCCTACAATGAGCAGTTCTTC.

This clonotype has just a few counts. In nucleotides, the CDR3 is TGCAGCGCTGGGACACCCCAAGAGACCCAGTACTTC. Protein product: CSAGTPQETQYF. This chain uses TRBV29-1 with TRBJ2-5, with a weak D call TRBD1 (6 bases). CDR3 length: 12 amino acids. Germline values: CDR1 SQVTM, CDR2 ANQGSEA. V was pared by 7 bases and J by 1 base, with 10 bases between. Full variable domain (remainder filled in from reference TRBV29-1 and TRBJ2-5): SAVISQKPSRDICQRGTSLTIQCQVDSQVTMMFWYRQQPGQSLTLIATANQGSEATYESGFVIDKFPISRPNLTFSTLTVSNMSPEDSSIYLCSAGTPQETQYFGPGTRLLVL.

This clonotype has more than one count but fewer than ten. This chain joins TRBV5-1 and TRBJ2-2; 8 bases map to TRBD2. The junction had 16 bases not matched to a gene; V was cut back by 3 bases and J by 3 bases. Germline V gene data show CDR1 as SGHRS and CDR2 as YFSETQ. CDR3 length: 19 residues. The chain's CDR3 is CASSYIRTSLPRDTGELFF. CDR3 in DNA: TGCGCCAGCAGCTATATTAGGACTAGCCTCCCCCGCGACACCGGGGAGCTGTTTTTT. Together with reference TRBV5-1 and TRBJ2-2, the CDR3 gives the full variable domain: KAGVTQTPRYLIKTRGQQVTLSCSPISGHRSVSWYQQTPGQGLQFLFEYFSETQRNKGNFPGRFSGRQFSNSRSEMNVSTLELGDSALYLCASSYIRTSLPRDTGELFFGEGSRLTVL.

The chain uses TRBV6-1 and TRBJ2-1, with a weak D call TRBD1 (6 bases). V shed 1 base and J shed 6 bases, with 10 bases lying between them. The CDR3 runs 14 residues. Germline assignment: CDR1 MNHNS and CDR2 SASEGT. The DNA for the CDR3 is TGTGCCAGCAGTGAAGTAGAGGGGGTCAATGAGCAGTTCTTC. Encoded protein: CASSEVEGVNEQFF.

In its sample, this clonotype was seen a few times. This sequence joins TRBV7-8 and TRBJ2-7, with a weak D call TRBD1 (6 bases). Germline V gives CDR1 SGHVS, CDR2 FQNEAQ. This CDR3 spans 14 amino acids. Trimming removed 5 bases at V and 2 bases at J, with 13 bases between. CDR3 nucleotides: TGTGCCAGCAGCCGGGACACGCTAACCTACGAGCAGTACTTC. This gives the protein CASSRDTLTYEQYF.

This clonotype was seen more than once but under ten times. V usage is TRBV7-8 and J usage is TRBJ2-7; 9 bases are shared with TRBD2. Germline V CDR1 and CDR2: SGHVS, FQNEAQ. The CDR3 is made up of 18 amino acids. With 1 base clipped from V and 5 bases from J, the junction kept 15 bases outside the gene matches. CDR3 DNA sequence: TGTGCCAGCAGCTTAGTCGTTGGTAGCGGGGGAAGCGGCGACGAGCAGTACTTC. This sequence encodes CASSLVVGSGGSGDEQYF.

The gene calls are TRBV5-5 and TRBJ2-7; TRBD2 is a possible D gene (7 bases). This CDR3 has 16 residues. Trimming pared 0 bases from V and 2 bases from J, leaving 15 bases between. Germline CDR1 and CDR2: SGHKS and YYEKEE (reference sequence). CDR3 region: CASSLVGGQGAYEQYF. Here the CDR3 DNA reads TGTGCCAGCAGCTTGGTGGGGGGGCAAGGCGCCTACGAGCAGTACTTC.

In its sample, this clonotype was seen a few times. This chain links TRBV20-1 with TRBJ2-1; TRBD2 matches at 10 bases. Germline V CDR1 and CDR2: DFQATT, SNEGSKA (reference sequence). The CDR3 sequence is 15 residues long. V shed 6 bases and J 0 bases; nucleotides not matched to a gene: 5. The CDR3 nucleotides are TGCAGTGCCCGTAGCGGGGGGAGCTCCTACAATGAGCAGTTCTTC. Its translation is CSARSGGSSYNEQFF.

This clonotype has only a few counts. The chain uses TRBV27 and TRBJ2-7; TRBD1 matches 7 bases. The CDR3 has 15 residues. In germline, CDR1 is MNHEY, CDR2 SMNVEV (reference sequence). The trim removed 1 base at V and 1 base at J, leaving 4 bases unmatched. The DNA of the CDR3 is TGTGCCAGCAGTTTATGGGGGACAGCTTCCTACGAGCAGTACTTC. Its translation is CASSLWGTASYEQYF.

This clonotype has at least ten counts. This chain joins TRBV20-1 and TRBJ2-1, with 13 bases identical to TRBD2. Trimming at V came to 1 base and at J to 4 bases, leaving 13 bases not matched to a gene. Germline CDR1 and CDR2: DFQATT and SNEGSKA (reference sequence). The CDR3 has 19 amino acids. CDR3 region: CSARVLAGGPHLFYNEQFF. In DNA, the CDR3 is TGCAGTGCTAGAGTACTAGCGGGGGGGCCCCATTTATTTTACAATGAGCAGTTCTTC.